Listed below are T cell receptor beta chains from one sample, sequenced in a study of radiotherapy plus CTLA-4 blockade in lung cancer. The repertoire was sequenced with immunoSEQ multiplex PCR; TCRdb's copy has only in-frame clones and lacks some. The top ten clones hold 6.9% of a sample with 95,000 to 150,000 clones, approximately 90% of them seen once. The sequenced sample was peripheral blood, obtained from a patient treated with radiotherapy plus ipilimumab. The origin of the receptors is a human donor with non-small cell lung cancer that progressed on radiotherapy plus ipilimumab. The CDR3 runs from the conserved cysteine through the conserved F or W. A D gene is named only where the DNA matches it firmly.

D	length	V	J	DNA	CDR3
-	16	TRBV5-1	TRBJ2-2	TGCGCCAGCAGCTTGGATCACGGGCCTGAAGCCGGGGAGCTGTTTTTT	CASSLDHGPEAGELFF
-	12	TRBV6-5	TRBJ2-1	TGTGCCAGCAGTGAATCCCCAGAGGCCCAGTTCTTC	CASSESPEAQFF
TRBD2	14	TRBV6-1	TRBJ2-1	TGTGCCAGCAGTGAGGCGGGAGGGTACAATGAGCAGTTCTTC	CASSEAGGYNEQFF
TRBD2	18	TRBV10-2	TRBJ2-7	TGCGCCAGCAGTGAGTCTAGACTAGCGGGAGTTATCTCCTACGAGCAGTACTTC	CASSESRLAGVISYEQYF
-	15	TRBV9	TRBJ1-4	TGTGCCAGCAGCTTCACCGGGACACCGAGGGAAAAACTGTTTTTT	CASSFTGTPREKLFF
TRBD2	14	TRBV30	TRBJ2-5	TGTGCCTGGAGTCCTGGGACTATCGGAGGGACCCAGTACTTC	CAWSPGTIGGTQYF
TRBD2	13	TRBV7-9	TRBJ2-1	TGTGCCAGCAGAACTAGCGGGAGCTATGAGCAGTTCTTC	CASRTSGSYEQFF
-	13	TRBV7-9	TRBJ1-5	TGTGCCAGCAGCTCTTATAGCAATCAGCCCCAGCATTTT	CASSSYSNQPQHF
-	16	TRBV10-3	TRBJ2-3	TGTGCCATCAGTGTCGCCCACCCCGAGAGCACAGATACGCAGTATTTT	CAISVAHPESTDTQYF
-	16	TRBV28	TRBJ1-1	TGTGCCAGCCAGGAGCTTAGGGGGGCCTTGAACACTGAAGCTTTCTTT	CASQELRGALNTEAFF